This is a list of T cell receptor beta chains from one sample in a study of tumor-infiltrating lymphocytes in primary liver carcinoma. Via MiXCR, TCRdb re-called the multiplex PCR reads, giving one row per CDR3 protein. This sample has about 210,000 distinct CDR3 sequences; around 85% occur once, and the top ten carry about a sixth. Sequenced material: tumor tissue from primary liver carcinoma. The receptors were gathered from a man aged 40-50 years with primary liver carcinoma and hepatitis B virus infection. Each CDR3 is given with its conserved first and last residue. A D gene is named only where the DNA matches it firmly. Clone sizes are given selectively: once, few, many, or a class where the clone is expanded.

CDR3aa: CASSILPGQGNYEQYF
CDR3nt: TGTGCCAGCAGCATCCTACCGGGACAGGGGAACTACGAGCAGTACTTC
d_gene: TRBD1
v_gene: TRBV28
j_gene: TRBJ2-7
abundance: many

CDR3aa: CASREWAAYEQYF
CDR3nt: TGTGCCAGCAGAGAATGGGCTGCTTACGAGCAGTACTTC
d_gene: NA
v_gene: TRBV25-1
j_gene: TRBJ2-7
abundance: NA

CDR3aa: CASKPTGNNHSQHF
CDR3nt: TGTGCCAGCAAGCCGACAGGGAACAATCATTCCCAGCATTTT
d_gene: TRBD1
v_gene: TRBV12-3/TRBV12-4
j_gene: TRBJ1-5
abundance: NA

CDR3aa: CASSGGESGETQYF
CDR3nt: TGTGCCAGCAGTGGTGGAGAAAGTGGGGAAACCCAGTACTTC
d_gene: NA
v_gene: TRBV6-1
j_gene: TRBJ2-5
abundance: NA

CDR3aa: CSAKQGGNTTYF
CDR3nt: TGCAGCGCCAAACAAGGGGGAAACACCACATATTTT
d_gene: NA
v_gene: TRBV29-1
j_gene: TRBJ1-3
abundance: NA

CDR3aa: CANTKGTEQYF
CDR3nt: TGTGCCAACACAAAAGGGACTGAGCAGTACTTC
d_gene: NA
v_gene: TRBV11-2
j_gene: TRBJ2-7
abundance: once

CDR3aa: CSVAGQSEGKYF
CDR3nt: TGCAGCGTTGCGGGGCAATCGGAGGGGAAGTACTTC
d_gene: NA
v_gene: TRBV29-1
j_gene: TRBJ2-7
abundance: NA

CDR3aa: CATGLRGGEQFF
CDR3nt: TGTGCTACTGGTCTCCGAGGGGGTGAGCAGTTCTTC
d_gene: NA
v_gene: TRBV12-5
j_gene: TRBJ2-1
abundance: NA

CDR3aa: CTSSLRLGQGYNEQFF
CDR3nt: TGCACCAGCAGCTTAAGGCTGGGACAGGGGTACAATGAACAGTTCTTC
d_gene: TRBD1
v_gene: TRBV5-1
j_gene: TRBJ2-1
abundance: NA

CDR3aa: CASSEDGREWDTQYF
CDR3nt: TGTGCCAGCAGTGAAGACGGCAGGGAATGGGATACGCAGTATTTT
d_gene: NA
v_gene: TRBV6-1
j_gene: TRBJ2-3
abundance: NA

CDR3aa: CSGTDSEETQYF
CDR3nt: TGCAGCGGTACGGACAGCGAAGAGACCCAGTACTTC
d_gene: NA
v_gene: TRBV29-1
j_gene: TRBJ2-5
abundance: NA

CDR3aa: CASSLSGVETQYF
CDR3nt: TGTGCCAGCAGTTTGTCAGGGGTCGAGACCCAGTACTTC
d_gene: NA
v_gene: TRBV12-3/TRBV12-4
j_gene: TRBJ2-5
abundance: medium-sized

CDR3aa: CASSQDPVGGKRELFF
CDR3nt: TGTGCCAGCAGCCAGGACCCAGTGGGGGGCAAGAGGGAGCTGTTTTTT
d_gene: NA
v_gene: TRBV4-2
j_gene: TRBJ2-2
abundance: NA

CDR3aa: CSVEGGARITDTQYF
CDR3nt: TGCAGTGTTGAGGGCGGGGCCCGCATCACAGATACCCAGTATTTT
d_gene: NA
v_gene: TRBV29-1
j_gene: TRBJ2-3
abundance: NA

CDR3aa: CASSLGMGFQETQYF
CDR3nt: TGTGCCAGCAGCTTGGGAATGGGGTTCCAAGAGACCCAGTACTTC
d_gene: NA
v_gene: TRBV7-9
j_gene: TRBJ2-5
abundance: many

CDR3aa: CASSVGMVGSYEQYF
CDR3nt: TGTGCCAGTAGTGTTGGGATGGTGGGCTCCTACGAGCAGTACTTC
d_gene: NA
v_gene: TRBV6-1
j_gene: TRBJ2-7
abundance: NA

CDR3aa: CAWKDGSGPEQFF
CDR3nt: TGTGCCTGGAAGGACGGGAGTGGTCCTGAGCAGTTCTTC
d_gene: NA
v_gene: TRBV30
j_gene: TRBJ2-1
abundance: many

CDR3aa: CIALGPGPTGELFF
CDR3nt: TGCATCGCCCTCGGCCCGGGACCCACCGGGGAGCTGTTTTTT
d_gene: NA
v_gene: TRBV29-1
j_gene: TRBJ2-2
abundance: NA

CDR3aa: CASSVMEDNYGYTF
CDR3nt: TGTGCCAGCAGCGTTATGGAGGATAACTATGGCTACACCTTC
d_gene: NA
v_gene: TRBV9
j_gene: TRBJ1-2
abundance: NA

CDR3aa: CSDGSGWGMNTEAFF
CDR3nt: TGCAGCGATGGATCAGGGTGGGGTATGAATACTGAAGCTTTCTTT
d_gene: NA
v_gene: TRBV29-1
j_gene: TRBJ1-1
abundance: NA

CDR3aa: CSVGLASTGELFF
CDR3nt: TGCAGCGTTGGACTAGCGAGCACCGGGGAGCTGTTTTTT
d_gene: TRBD2
v_gene: TRBV29-1
j_gene: TRBJ2-2
abundance: medium-sized

CDR3aa: CASSSGGSSVGARTDMEYF
CDR3nt: TGTGCCAGTAGCTCTGGGGGAAGCTCTGTTGGAGCCCGCACAGACATGGAGTATTTT
d_gene: NA
v_gene: TRBV11-1
j_gene: TRBJ2-3
abundance: NA

CDR3aa: CASSLTGRAGTNILTF
CDR3nt: TGTGCCAGCAGCTTGACAGGGAGAGCTGGGACCAACATTCTGACTTTC
d_gene: TRBD1
v_gene: TRBV11-2
j_gene: TRBJ2-6
abundance: NA